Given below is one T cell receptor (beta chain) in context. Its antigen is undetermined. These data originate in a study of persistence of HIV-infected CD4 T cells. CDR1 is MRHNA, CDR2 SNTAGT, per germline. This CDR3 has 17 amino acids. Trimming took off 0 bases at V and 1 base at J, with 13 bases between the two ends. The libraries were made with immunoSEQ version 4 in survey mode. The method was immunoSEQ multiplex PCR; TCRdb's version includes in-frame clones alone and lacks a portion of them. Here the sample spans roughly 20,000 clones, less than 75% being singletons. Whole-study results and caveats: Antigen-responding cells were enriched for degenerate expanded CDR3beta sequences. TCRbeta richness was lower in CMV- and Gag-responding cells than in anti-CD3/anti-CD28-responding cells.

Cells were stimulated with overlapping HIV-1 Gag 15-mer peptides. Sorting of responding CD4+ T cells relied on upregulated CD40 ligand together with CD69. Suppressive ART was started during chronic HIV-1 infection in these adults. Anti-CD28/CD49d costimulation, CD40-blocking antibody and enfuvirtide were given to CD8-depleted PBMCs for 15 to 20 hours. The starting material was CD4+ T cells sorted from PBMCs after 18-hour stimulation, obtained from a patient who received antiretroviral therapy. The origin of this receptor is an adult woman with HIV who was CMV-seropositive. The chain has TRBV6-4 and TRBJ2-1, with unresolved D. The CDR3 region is CASSDSIGKLSYNEQFF. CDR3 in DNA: TGTGCCAGCAGTGACTCGATAGGCAAACTTTCCTACAATGAGCAGTTCTTC.